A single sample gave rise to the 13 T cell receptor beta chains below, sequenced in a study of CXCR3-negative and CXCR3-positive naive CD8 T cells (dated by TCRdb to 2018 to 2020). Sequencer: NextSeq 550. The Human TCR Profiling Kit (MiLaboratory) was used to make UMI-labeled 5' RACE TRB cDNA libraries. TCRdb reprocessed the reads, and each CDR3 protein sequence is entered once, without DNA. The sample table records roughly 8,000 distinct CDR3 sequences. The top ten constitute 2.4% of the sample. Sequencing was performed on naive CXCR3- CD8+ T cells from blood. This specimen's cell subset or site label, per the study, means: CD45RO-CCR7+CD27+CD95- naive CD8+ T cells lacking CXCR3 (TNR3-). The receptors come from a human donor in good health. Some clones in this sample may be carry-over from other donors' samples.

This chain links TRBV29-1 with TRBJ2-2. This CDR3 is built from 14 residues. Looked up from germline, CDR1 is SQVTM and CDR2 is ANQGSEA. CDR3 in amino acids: CSVEVSPNTGELFF.

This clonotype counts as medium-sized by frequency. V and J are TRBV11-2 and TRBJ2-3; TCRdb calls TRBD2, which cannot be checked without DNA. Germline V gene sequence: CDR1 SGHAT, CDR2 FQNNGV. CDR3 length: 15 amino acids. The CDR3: CASSLATSGANTQYF.

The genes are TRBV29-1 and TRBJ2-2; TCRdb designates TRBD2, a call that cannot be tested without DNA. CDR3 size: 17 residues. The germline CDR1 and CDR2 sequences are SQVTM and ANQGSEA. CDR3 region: CSVETPAGGRTTGELFF.

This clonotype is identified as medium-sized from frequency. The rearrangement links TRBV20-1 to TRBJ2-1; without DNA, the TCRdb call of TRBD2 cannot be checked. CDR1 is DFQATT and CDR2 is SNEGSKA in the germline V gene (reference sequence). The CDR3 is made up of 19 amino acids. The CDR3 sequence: CSARNPLAGGLSSYNEQFF.

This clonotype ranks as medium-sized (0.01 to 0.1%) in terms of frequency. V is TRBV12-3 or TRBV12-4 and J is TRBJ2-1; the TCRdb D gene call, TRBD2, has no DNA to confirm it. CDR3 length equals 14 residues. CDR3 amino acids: CASSPGLDYNEQFF.

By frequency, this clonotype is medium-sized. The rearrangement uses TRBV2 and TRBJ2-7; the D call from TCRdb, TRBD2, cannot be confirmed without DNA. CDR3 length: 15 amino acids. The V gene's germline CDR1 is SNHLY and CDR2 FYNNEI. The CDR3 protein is CASSEGLAGAYEQYF.

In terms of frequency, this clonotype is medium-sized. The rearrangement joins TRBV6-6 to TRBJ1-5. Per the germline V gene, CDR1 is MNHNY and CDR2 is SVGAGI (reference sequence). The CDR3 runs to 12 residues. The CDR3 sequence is CASSYVGQPQHF.

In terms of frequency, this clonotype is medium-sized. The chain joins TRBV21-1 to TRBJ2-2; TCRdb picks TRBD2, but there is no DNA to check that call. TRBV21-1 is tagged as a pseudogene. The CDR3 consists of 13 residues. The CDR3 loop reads CAALAGNTGELFF.

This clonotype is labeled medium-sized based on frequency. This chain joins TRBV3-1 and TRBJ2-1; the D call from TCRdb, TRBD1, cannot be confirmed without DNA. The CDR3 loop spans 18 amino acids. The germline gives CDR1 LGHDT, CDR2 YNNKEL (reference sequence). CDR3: CASSQEVPLQRIYNEQFF.

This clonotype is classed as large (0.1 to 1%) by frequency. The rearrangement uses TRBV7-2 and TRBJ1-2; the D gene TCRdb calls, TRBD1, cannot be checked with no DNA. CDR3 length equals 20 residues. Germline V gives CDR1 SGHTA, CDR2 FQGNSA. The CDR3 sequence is CASSPKSPYPGQGTNYGYTF.

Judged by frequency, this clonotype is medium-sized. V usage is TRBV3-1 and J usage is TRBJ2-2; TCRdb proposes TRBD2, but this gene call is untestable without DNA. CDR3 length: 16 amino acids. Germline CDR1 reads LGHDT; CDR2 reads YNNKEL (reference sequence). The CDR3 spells CASSRTVGLTTGELFF. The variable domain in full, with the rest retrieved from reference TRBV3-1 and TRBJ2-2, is DTAVSQTPKYLVTQMGNDKSIKCEQNLGHDTMYWYKQDSKKFLKIMFSYNNKELIINETVPNRFSPKSPDKAHLNLHINSLELGDSAVYFCASSRTVGLTTGELFFGEGSRLTVL.

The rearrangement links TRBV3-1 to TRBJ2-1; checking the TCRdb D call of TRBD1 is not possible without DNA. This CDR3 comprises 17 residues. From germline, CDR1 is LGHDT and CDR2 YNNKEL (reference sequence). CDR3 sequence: CASSQDWAGGPQNEQFF.

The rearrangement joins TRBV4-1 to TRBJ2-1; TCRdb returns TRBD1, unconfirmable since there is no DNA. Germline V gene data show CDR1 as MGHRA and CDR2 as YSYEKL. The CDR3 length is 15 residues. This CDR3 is CASSPRDRVINEQFF.